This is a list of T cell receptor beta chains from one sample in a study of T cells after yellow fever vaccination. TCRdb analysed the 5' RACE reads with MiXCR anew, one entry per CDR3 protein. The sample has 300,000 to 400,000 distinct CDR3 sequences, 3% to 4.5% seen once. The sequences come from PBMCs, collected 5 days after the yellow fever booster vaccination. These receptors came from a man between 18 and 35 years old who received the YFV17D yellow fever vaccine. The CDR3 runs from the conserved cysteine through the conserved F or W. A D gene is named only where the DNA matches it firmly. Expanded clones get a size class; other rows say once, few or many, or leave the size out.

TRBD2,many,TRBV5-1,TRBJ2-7,TGCGCCAGCAGCTCTGGGACTAGCGGATACGAGCAGTACTTC,CASSSGTSGYEQYF
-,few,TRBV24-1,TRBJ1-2,TGTGCCACCAGTGAACCCGACAGGCCGGCTAACTATGGCTACACCTTC,CATSEPDRPANYGYTF
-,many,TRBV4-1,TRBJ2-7,TGCGCCAGCAGCCAAGCGGGCAGGGATACTGTGCAGTACTTC,CASSQAGRDTVQYF
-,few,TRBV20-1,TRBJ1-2,TGCAGTGCCTCCCTCACTAACTATGGCTACACCTTC,CSASLTNYGYTF
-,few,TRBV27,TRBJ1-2,TGTGCCTCCTCCTCGTTGGGAGTCGGGAGTCATGGCTACACCTTC,CASSSLGVGSHGYTF
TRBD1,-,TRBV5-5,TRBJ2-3,TGTGCCAGCAGCTTGTTCCTGCAGGGGGCAGATACGCAGTATTTT,CASSLFLQGADTQYF
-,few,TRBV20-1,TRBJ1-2,TGCAGTGCTAGACCCCCCAGCGAGCATGGCTACACCTTC,CSARPPSEHGYTF
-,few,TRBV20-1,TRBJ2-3,TGCAGTGCTAGAGCCCAGTCAAATACGCAGTATTTT,CSARAQSNTQYF
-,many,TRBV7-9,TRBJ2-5,TGTGCCAGCAGCCTGACAGGTGAAGAGACCCAGTACTTC,CASSLTGEETQYF
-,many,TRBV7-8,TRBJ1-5,TGTGCCAGCAGCTCTCCCGGGGTGATCGGGCCCCAGCATTTT,CASSSPGVIGPQHF